Described below is a single T cell receptor beta chain sequence and its context. These data originate in a study of response to subunit inactivated influenza vaccine. TCRdb reprocessed the RT-PCR reads via MiXCR and lists one record per CDR3 protein. This repertoire shows fewer than 550,000 distinct CDR3 sequences, 25% found once; its top ten account for approximately 2%. V lost 4 bases to trimming and J lost 6 bases; unmatched junction nucleotides: 9. This CDR3 is 17 amino acids long. Germline values: CDR1 LNHDA, CDR2 SQIVND (reference sequence). Sequenced here: CD4+ T cells sorted from PBMCs, sampled about 5 days after vaccination. The sequence derives from a man aged 45-65 years who received an inactivated influenza vaccine. This chain uses TRBV19 with TRBJ2-1, with TRBD2 matching over 13 bases. The CDR3 is CASSTAGLAGKVNEQFF. DNA of the CDR3: TGTGCCAGTAGTACCGCGGGACTAGCGGGAAAAGTCAATGAGCAGTTCTTC.